These 14 T cell receptor beta chains came from one sample sequenced in a study of spatial heterogeneity in lung cancer. As to time point: sample taken at primary tumor resection. TCRdb independently ran MiXCR on the 5' RACE reads; one entry per CDR3 protein. The sample yields roughly 80,000 distinct CDR3 sequences, about 8% seen once. This specimen consisted of PBMCs, obtained at surgery. These receptors all stem from a male donor with early-stage non-small cell lung cancer.

The chain has TRBV5-1 and TRBJ2-1; either TRBD1 or TRBD2 may supply D (6 bases each). The CDR3 is 16 residues long. Germline V gene sequence: CDR1 SGHRS, CDR2 YFSETQ. V gave up 8 bases and J gave up 10 bases, with 28 bases separating them. The CDR3 reads CASQGLARSSNVEQFF. The DNA for the CDR3 is TGCGCCAGTCAGGGGCTAGCGCGTTCTTCCAACGTAGAGCAGTTCTTC.

The chain links TRBV4-2 to TRBJ2-7; 10 bases match TRBD2. The CDR3 has 16 amino acids. From germline, CDR1 is LGHNA and CDR2 YNFKEQ. The V segment lost 0 bases and the J segment 3 bases; nucleotides outside the gene matches: 5. The CDR3 DNA reads as TGTGCCAGCAGCCAAGATTTACTAGCGGGACACTACGAGCAGTACTTC. It is translated as CASSQDLLAGHYEQYF.

The chain has TRBV19 and TRBJ1-4, with D maybe TRBD1 (5 bases). CDR1 and CDR2 from the germline V gene are LNHDA and SQIVND (reference sequence). The V end was cut by 3 bases, the J end by 8 bases, with 16 bases between. The CDR3 is 15 residues long. The CDR3 here is CASSIMLRGGEKLFF. CDR3 sequence (DNA): TGTGCCAGTAGTATCATGTTAAGGGGAGGAGAAAAACTGTTTTTT.

This clonotype was found many times. This chain links TRBV7-2 with TRBJ2-1, with 8 bases aligning to TRBD2. This CDR3 comprises 15 residues. The V and J ends lost 2 bases and 3 bases, in that order; junction bases with no gene match: 3. Per germline, CDR1 SGHTA and CDR2 FQGNSA. CDR3 amino acids: CASSLTSGGYNEQFF. The CDR3 coding sequence is TGTGCCAGCAGCTTAACTAGCGGAGGCTACAATGAGCAGTTCTTC.

This clonotype has a handful of counts. The V call is TRBV12-3 or TRBV12-4, the J call TRBJ1-1; D not resolved. V was trimmed by 5 bases and J by 4 bases, leaving 14 bases between them. The CDR3 length is 14 residues. The CDR3 DNA reads as TGTGCCAGCAGTGGGGATCTGGTAGGCACTGAAGCTTTCTTT. Protein product: CASSGDLVGTEAFF.

The chain joins TRBV9 to TRBJ2-5; D gene uncertain. The CDR3 consists of 15 residues. Trimming left V 0 bases short and J 1 base short, with 10 bases between. Looked up from germline, CDR1 is SGDLS and CDR2 is YYNGEE. CDR3 loop: CASSVGGRVQETQYF. The CDR3 DNA is TGTGCCAGCAGCGTAGGTGGTAGGGTCCAAGAGACCCAGTACTTC.

This clonotype was observed a handful of times. The J gene is TRBJ1-1, the V gene TRBV5-1; TRBD1 matches at 9 bases. Germline values: CDR1 SGHRS, CDR2 YFSETQ. This CDR3 region has 14 residues. V lost 4 bases, J lost 3 bases, and 4 bases stayed unmatched. The DNA for the CDR3 is TGCGCCAGCAGCAGGGGACAGGGAGACACTGAAGCTTTCTTT. This sequence encodes CASSRGQGDTEAFF.

This clonotype was found many times. The chain uses TRBV20-1 and TRBJ1-3; D is unclear. Trimming left V 6 bases short and J 0 bases short, with 12 bases between. Germline loops: CDR1 DFQATT, CDR2 SNEGSKA (reference sequence). The CDR3 totals 14 residues. CDR3 in DNA: TGCAGTGCAACCGGCCCGAACTCTGGAAACACCATATATTTT. Translation gives CSATGPNSGNTIYF.

This clonotype has a count of ten or more. This chain links TRBV11-2 with TRBJ2-3; 8 nucleotides match TRBD1. The germline CDR1 and CDR2 sequences are SGHAT and FQNNGV. Trimming at V came to 5 bases and at J to 0 bases, leaving 4 bases not matched to a gene. The CDR3 has 15 amino acids. The CDR3 sequence: CASSIGQGSTDTQYF. The CDR3 region has the DNA TGTGCCAGCAGCATTGGACAGGGTAGCACAGATACGCAGTATTTT.

This clonotype was counted at least ten times. The rearrangement joins TRBV7-9 to TRBJ2-1; D unresolved. The germline V gene has CDR1 SEHNR and CDR2 FQNEAQ (reference sequence). V lost 4 bases and J 8 bases, leaving 12 bases between the germline ends. The CDR3 length is 13 residues. CDR3 sequence reads: CASSWLSGDEQFF. CDR3 nucleotide sequence: TGTGCCAGCAGCTGGTTGAGTGGTGATGAGCAGTTCTTC.

This clonotype was seen at least ten times. This sequence joins TRBV4-2 and TRBJ2-5; D gene ambiguous. V was trimmed by 1 base and J by 0 bases, leaving 12 bases between them. Germline values: CDR1 LGHNA, CDR2 YNFKEQ. CDR3 length: 16 residues. The CDR3 DNA reads TGTGCCAGCAGCCAAGGAGTGGGCTCGTACCAAGAGACCCAGTACTTC. As protein: CASSQGVGSYQETQYF.

This clonotype was found a few times. The CDR3 nucleotides are TGTGCCAGCAGCCAAGATCTAGCGGGAGGGTCGTACGTAGAGACCCAGTACTTC. Its translation: CASSQDLAGGSYVETQYF. The chain is built from TRBV4-2 and TRBJ2-5; TRBD2 matches 12 bases. The CDR3 covers 18 residues. V shed 0 bases, J shed 4 bases, and the junction held 9 bases outside the gene matches. Per germline, CDR1 LGHNA and CDR2 YNFKEQ.

This clonotype was observed at least ten times. The chain has TRBV11-2 and TRBJ2-5; no clear D gene. The ends were cut back, 1 base at V and 4 bases at J, with 16 bases in the middle. Germline CDR1 is SGHAT and CDR2 is FQNNGV. The length of the CDR3 is 16 residues. In nucleotides, the CDR3 is TGTGCCAGCAGCTTAGGGGGTACCCCCACGCCAGAGACCCAGTACTTC. Its protein product is CASSLGGTPTPETQYF. Based on the CDR3 plus reference TRBV11-2 and TRBJ2-5, the full variable domain is EAGVAQSPRYKIIEKRQSVAFWCNPISGHATLYWYQQILGQGPKLLIQFQNNGVVDDSQLPKDRFSAERLKGVDSTLKIQPAKLEDSAVYLCASSLGGTPTPETQYFGPGTRLLVL.

This chain joins TRBV20-1 and TRBJ2-3; TRBD2 might be the D (6 bases). The CDR3 spans 15 residues. The germline V gene has CDR1 DFQATT and CDR2 SNEGSKA (reference sequence). V lost 8 bases, J lost 1 base, and 19 bases lay in between. The DNA of the CDR3 is TGCAGTCCAGAGCCAGGAGGGGTGGGCACAGATACGCAGTATTTT. It is translated as CSPEPGGVGTDTQYF.